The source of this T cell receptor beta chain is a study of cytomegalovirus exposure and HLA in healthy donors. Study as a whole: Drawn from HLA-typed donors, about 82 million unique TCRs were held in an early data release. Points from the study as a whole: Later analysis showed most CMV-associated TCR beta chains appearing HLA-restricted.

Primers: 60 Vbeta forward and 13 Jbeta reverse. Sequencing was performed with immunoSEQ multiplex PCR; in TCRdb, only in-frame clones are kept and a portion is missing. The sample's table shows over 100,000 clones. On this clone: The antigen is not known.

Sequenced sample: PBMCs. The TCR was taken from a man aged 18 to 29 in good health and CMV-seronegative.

CDR3 bases: TGCGCCAGCATGGCAGGGCCGCCGGCCGGGGAGCTGTTTTTT. This sequence encodes CASMAGPPAGELFF. This rearrangement joins TRBV4-1 to TRBJ2-2; tentative D call: TRBD1 (5 bases). The CDR3 consists of 14 residues. Trimming cost V 7 bases and J 6 bases, with 15 bases left between them. Germline V gene lookup returns CDR1 MGHRA and CDR2 YSYEKL.